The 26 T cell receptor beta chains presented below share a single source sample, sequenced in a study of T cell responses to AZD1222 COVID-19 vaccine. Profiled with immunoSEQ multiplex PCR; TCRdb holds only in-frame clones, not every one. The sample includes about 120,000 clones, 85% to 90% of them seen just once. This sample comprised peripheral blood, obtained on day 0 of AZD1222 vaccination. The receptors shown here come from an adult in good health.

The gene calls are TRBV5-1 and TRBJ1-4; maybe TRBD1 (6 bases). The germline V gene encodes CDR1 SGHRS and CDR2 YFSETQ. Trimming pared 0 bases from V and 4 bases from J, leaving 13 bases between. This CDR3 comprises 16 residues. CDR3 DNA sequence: TGCGCCAGCAGCTTGGTTCCAGGGGAGAGTAATGAAAAACTGTTTTTT. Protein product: CASSLVPGESNEKLFF.

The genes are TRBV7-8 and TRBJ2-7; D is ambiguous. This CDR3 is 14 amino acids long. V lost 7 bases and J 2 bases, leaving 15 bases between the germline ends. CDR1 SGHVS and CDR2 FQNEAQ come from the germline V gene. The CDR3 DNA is TGTGCCAGCACCCCAGAGAGTTTAACCTACGAGCAGTACTTC. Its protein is CASTPESLTYEQYF. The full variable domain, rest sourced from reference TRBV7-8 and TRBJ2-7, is GAGVSQSPRYKVAKRGQDVALRCDPISGHVSLFWYQQALGQGPEFLTYFQNEAQLDKSGLPSDRFFAERPEGSVSTLKIQRTQQEDSAVYLCASTPESLTYEQYFGPGTRLTVT.

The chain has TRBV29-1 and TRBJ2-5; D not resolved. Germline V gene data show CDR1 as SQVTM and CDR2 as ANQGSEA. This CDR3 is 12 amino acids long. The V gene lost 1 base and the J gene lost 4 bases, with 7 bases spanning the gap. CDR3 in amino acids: CSVEGAAETQYF. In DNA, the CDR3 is TGCAGCGTTGAAGGGGCAGCAGAGACCCAGTACTTC.

Here the CDR3 DNA reads TGCGCCGTACAGCCGGGGGGAGCGTGGGACAACAATCAGCCCCAGCATTTT. This encodes CAVQPGGAWDNNQPQHF. V is TRBV10-2 and J is TRBJ1-5, with a tentative D call TRBD1 (6 bases). Germline CDR1 WSHSY, CDR2 SAAADI. The CDR3 runs to 17 residues. Trimming removed 11 bases from V and 3 bases from J, with 26 bases in between.

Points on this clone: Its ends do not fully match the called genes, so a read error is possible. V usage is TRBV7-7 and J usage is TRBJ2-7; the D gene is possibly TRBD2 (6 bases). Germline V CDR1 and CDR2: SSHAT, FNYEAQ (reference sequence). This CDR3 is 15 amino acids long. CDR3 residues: CASSLAHGLSYEQYF. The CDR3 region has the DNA TGTGCTAGCAGCTTAGCGCACGGACTATCCTACGAGCAGTACTTC.

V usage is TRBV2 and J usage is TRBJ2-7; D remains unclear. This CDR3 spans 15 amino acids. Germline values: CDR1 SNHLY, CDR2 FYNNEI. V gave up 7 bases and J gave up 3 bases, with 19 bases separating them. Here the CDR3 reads CASTRPHRSDYEQYF. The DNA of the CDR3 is TGTGCCAGCACCCGACCACACCGATCGGACTACGAGCAGTACTTC.

The CDR3 sequence is CASSVGTMGPDTQYF. In DNA form, the CDR3 reads TGTGCCAGCAGCGTAGGGACTATGGGCCCAGATACGCAGTATTTT. The V call is TRBV9, the J call TRBJ2-3, with a possible D match to TRBD2 (6 bases). The germline CDR1 and CDR2 sequences are SGDLS and YYNGEE. The CDR3 loop spans 15 amino acids. V gave up 0 bases and J gave up 4 bases, with 12 bases separating them.

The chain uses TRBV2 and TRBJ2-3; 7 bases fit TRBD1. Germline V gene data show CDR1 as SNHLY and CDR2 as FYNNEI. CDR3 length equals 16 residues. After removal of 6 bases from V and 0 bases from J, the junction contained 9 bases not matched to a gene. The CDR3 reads CASRDRTGASTDTQYF. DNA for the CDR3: TGTGCCAGCAGAGATCGGACAGGAGCAAGCACAGATACGCAGTATTTT. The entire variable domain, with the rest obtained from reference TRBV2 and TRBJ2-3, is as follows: EPEVTQTPSHQVTQMGQEVILRCVPISNHLYFYWYRQILGQKVEFLVSFYNNEISEKSEIFDDQFSVERPDGSNFTLKIRSTKLEDSAMYFCASRDRTGASTDTQYFGPGTRLTVL.

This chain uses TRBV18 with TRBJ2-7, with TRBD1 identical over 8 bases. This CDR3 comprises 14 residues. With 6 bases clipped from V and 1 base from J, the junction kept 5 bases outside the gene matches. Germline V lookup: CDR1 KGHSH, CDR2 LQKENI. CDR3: CASSLDRGSYEQYF. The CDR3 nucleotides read TGTGCCAGCTCGCTCGACAGGGGTTCCTACGAGCAGTACTTC.

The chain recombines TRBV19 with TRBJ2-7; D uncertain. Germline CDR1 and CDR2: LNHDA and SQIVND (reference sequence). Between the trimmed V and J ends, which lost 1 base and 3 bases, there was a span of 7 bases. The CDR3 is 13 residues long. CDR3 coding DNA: TGTGCCAGTAGTATAGGGACGGTCTACGAGCAGTACTTC. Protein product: CASSIGTVYEQYF. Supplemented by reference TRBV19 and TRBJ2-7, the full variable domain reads DGGITQSPKYLFRKEGQNVTLSCEQNLNHDAMYWYRQDPGQGLRLIYYSQIVNDFQKGDIAEGYSVSREKKESFPLTVTSAQKNPTAFYLCASSIGTVYEQYFGPGTRLTVT.

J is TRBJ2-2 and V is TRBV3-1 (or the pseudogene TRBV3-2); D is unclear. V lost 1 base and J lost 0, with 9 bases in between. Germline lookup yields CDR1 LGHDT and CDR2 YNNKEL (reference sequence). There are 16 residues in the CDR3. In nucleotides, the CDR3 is TGTGCCAGCAGCCAAGGGGAATATGCGAACACCGGGGAGCTGTTTTTT. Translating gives CASSQGEYANTGELFF.

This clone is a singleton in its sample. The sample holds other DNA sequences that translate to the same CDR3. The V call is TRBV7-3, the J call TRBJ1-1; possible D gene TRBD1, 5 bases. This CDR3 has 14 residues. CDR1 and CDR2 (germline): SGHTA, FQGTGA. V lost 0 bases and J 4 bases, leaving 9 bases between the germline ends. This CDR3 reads CASSLTPGGTEAFF. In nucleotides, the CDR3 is TGTGCCAGCAGCTTAACCCCCGGGGGCACTGAAGCTTTCTTT. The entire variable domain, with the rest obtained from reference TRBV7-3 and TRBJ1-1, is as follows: GAGVSQTPSNKVTEKGKYVELRCDPISGHTALYWYRQSLGQGPEFLIYFQGTGAADDSGLPNDRFFAVRPEGSVSTLKIQRTERGDSAVYLCASSLTPGGTEAFFGQGTRLTVV.

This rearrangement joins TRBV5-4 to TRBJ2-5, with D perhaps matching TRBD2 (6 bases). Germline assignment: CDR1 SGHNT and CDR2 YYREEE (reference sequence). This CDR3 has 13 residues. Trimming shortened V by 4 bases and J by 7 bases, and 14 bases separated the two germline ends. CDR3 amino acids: CASSPPLGGTQYF. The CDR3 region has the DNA TGTGCCAGCAGCCCGCCCCTGGGAGGGACCCAGTACTTC.

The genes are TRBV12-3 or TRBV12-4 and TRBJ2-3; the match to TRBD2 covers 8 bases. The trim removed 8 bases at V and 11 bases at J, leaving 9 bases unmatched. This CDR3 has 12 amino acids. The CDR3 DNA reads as TGTGCCAGCCAAAAAGGACTAGCTTTGCAGTATTTT. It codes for CASQKGLALQYF.

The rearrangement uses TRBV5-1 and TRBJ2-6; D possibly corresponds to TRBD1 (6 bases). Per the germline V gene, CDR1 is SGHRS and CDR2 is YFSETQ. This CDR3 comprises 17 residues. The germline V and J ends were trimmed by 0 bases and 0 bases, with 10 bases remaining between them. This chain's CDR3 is CASSLAGQRSGANVLTF. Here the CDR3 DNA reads TGCGCCAGCAGCTTGGCAGGACAGCGCTCTGGGGCCAACGTCCTGACTTTC.

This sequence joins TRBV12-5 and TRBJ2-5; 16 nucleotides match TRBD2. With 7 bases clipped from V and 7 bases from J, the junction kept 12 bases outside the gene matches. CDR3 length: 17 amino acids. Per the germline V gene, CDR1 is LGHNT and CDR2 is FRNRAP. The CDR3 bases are TGTGCTAGTGCCCTATCGGGACTAGCGGGAGGGCCGGGGACCCAGTACTTC. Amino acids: CASALSGLAGGPGTQYF.

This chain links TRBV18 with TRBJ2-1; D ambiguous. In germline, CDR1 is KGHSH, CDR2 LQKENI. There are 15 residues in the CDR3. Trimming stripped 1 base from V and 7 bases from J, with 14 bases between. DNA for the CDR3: TGTGCCAGCTCACCACTGGCAGTGACCGAGAATGAGCAGTTCTTC. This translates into CASSPLAVTENEQFF.

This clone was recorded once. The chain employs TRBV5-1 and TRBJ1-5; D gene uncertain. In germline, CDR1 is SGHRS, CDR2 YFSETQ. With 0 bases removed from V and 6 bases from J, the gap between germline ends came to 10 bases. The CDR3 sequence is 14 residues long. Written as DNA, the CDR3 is TGCGCCAGCAGCTTGGAGGGTACGGGTCAGCCCCAGCATTTT. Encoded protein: CASSLEGTGQPQHF.

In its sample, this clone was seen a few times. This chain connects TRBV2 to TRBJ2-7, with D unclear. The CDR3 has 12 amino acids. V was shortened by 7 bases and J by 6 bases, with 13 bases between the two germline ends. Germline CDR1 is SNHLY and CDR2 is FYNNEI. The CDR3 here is CASTYGSAEQYF. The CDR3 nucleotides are TGTGCCAGCACATACGGTTCCGCCGAGCAGTACTTC.

The CDR3 loop reads CSVNRDRAGGYTF. Here the CDR3 DNA reads TGCAGCGTGAACCGGGACAGGGCTGGTGGCTACACCTTC. The genes are TRBV29-1 and TRBJ1-2; 9 bases align to TRBD1. V gave up 6 bases and J gave up 7 bases; unmatched junction bases: 9. Looked up from germline, CDR1 is SQVTM and CDR2 is ANQGSEA. The CDR3 runs 13 residues.

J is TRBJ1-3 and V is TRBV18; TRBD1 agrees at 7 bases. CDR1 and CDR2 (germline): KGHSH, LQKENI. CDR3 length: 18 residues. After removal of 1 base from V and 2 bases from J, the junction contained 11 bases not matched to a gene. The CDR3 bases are TGTGCCAGCTCACCACTCAACCGACAGGGAACTACTGGAAACACCATATATTTT. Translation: CASSPLNRQGTTGNTIYF.

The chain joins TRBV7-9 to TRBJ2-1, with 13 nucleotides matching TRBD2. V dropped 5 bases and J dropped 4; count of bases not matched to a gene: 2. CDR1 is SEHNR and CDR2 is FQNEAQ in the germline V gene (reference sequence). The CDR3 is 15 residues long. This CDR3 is CASSQLAGGYNEQFF. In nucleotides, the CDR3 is TGTGCCAGCAGCCAACTAGCGGGGGGGTACAATGAGCAGTTCTTC.

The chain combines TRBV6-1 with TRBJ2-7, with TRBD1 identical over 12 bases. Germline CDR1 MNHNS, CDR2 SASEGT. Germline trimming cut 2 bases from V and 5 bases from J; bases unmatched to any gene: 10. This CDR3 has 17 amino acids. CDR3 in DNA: TGTGCCAGCAGTGAACCCAACCCCGGGACAGGGGGCCACGAGCAGTACTTC. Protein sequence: CASSEPNPGTGGHEQYF.

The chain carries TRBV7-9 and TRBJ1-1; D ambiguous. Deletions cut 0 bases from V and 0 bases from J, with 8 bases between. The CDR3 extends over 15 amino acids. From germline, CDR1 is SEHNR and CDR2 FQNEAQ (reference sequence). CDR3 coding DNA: TGTGCCAGCAGCTTAGCGGGCACCTTGAACACTGAAGCTTTCTTT. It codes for CASSLAGTLNTEAFF.

CDR3 bases: TGTGCCACCAGCACAGGGGTTGGCAATCAGCCCCAGCATTTT. Amino acid sequence: CATSTGVGNQPQHF. This rearrangement joins TRBV15 to TRBJ1-5, with D tentatively TRBD1 (6 bases). Trimming stripped 4 bases from V and 2 bases from J, with 9 bases between. The CDR3 contains 14 residues. Germline CDR1 LNHNV, CDR2 YYDKDF (reference sequence).

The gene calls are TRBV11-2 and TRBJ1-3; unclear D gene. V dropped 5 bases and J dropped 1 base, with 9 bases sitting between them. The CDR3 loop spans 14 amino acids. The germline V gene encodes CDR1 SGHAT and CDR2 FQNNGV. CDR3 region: CASSPRWSGNTIYF. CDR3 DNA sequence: TGTGCCAGCAGCCCGAGGTGGTCTGGAAACACCATATATTTT.